The 11 T cell receptor beta chains below all came from one sample that was sequenced in a study of T-cell reconstitution after alpha-beta-depleted transplantation in children. The TCRbeta library incorporated unique molecular identifiers. TCRdb reanalysed the PCR reads using MiXCR and keeps one entry per CDR3 protein. The sample lists 250,000 to 400,000 distinct CDR3 sequences; around 25% were seen once. Sequencing was performed on PBMCs, mostly from graft donor cells, taken 180 days after TCRalphabeta/CD19-depleted stem cell transplant. These receptors all stem from a male patient aged 10-17 years who had a stem cell transplant for acute lymphoblastic leukemia, so the T cells may come from the graft donor.

Only a few counts were recorded for this clonotype. The rearrangement joins TRBV15 to TRBJ2-1, with D possibly called TRBD1 or TRBD2 (6 bases each). The CDR3 covers 15 residues. V lost 2 bases, J lost 9 bases, and 17 bases lay in between. Germline loops: CDR1 LNHNV, CDR2 YYDKDF (reference sequence). The CDR3 loop reads CATSRLGTGAGEQFF. CDR3 bases: TGTGCCACCAGCAGACTAGGGACGGGGGCGGGTGAGCAGTTCTTC. The variable domain in full, with the rest retrieved from reference TRBV15 and TRBJ2-1, is DAMVIQNPRYQVTQFGKPVTLSCSQTLNHNVMYWYQQKSSQAPKLLFHYYDKDFNNEADTPDNFQSRRPNTSFCFLDIRSPGLGDTAMYLCATSRLGTGAGEQFFGPGTRLTVL.

In this sample, this clonotype turned up once. The V call is TRBV25-1, the J call TRBJ1-2; 7 bases are shared with TRBD1. Germline values: CDR1 MGHDK, CDR2 SYGVNS. V was clipped by 3 bases and J by 8 bases; unmatched bases: 12. CDR3 size: 15 residues. DNA of the CDR3: TGTGCCAGCAGTGACCCGCACAGGGGAGAGGGGGGCTACACCTTC. Translated, it gives CASSDPHRGEGGYTF.

In its sample, this clonotype was seen a few times. The V gene is TRBV5-6, the J gene TRBJ1-3, with TRBD1 as a possible D gene (5 bases). V lost 2 bases and J 0 bases, leaving 9 bases between the germline ends. The CDR3 is 15 residues long. The germline V gene has CDR1 SGHDT and CDR2 YYEEEE. The CDR3 sequence: CASSFGTASGNTIYF. The CDR3 coding sequence is TGTGCCAGCAGCTTCGGGACTGCCTCTGGAAACACCATATATTTT.

This clonotype was counted a few times. This chain joins TRBV20-1 and TRBJ1-5; perhaps TRBD1 as D (5 bases). Trimming removed 3 bases from V and 1 base from J, with 7 bases in between. The CDR3 has 13 amino acids. The germline V gene has CDR1 DFQATT and CDR2 SNEGSKA (reference sequence). CDR3 DNA sequence: TGCAGTGCTAGCAGGGCGAGCAATCAGCCCCAGCATTTT. It is translated as CSASRASNQPQHF.

The chain couples TRBV5-1 to TRBJ1-2; 7 bases match TRBD1. Germline CDR1 and CDR2: SGHRS and YFSETQ. This CDR3 spans 15 amino acids. The trim removed 0 bases at V and 2 bases at J, leaving 4 bases unmatched. The CDR3 coding sequence is TGCGCCAGCAGCTTGGCCCAGGGGGTAAACTATGGCTACACCTTC. Translated, it gives CASSLAQGVNYGYTF.

The J gene is TRBJ2-3, the V gene TRBV20-1; 8 nucleotides agree with TRBD1. CDR1 and CDR2 (germline): DFQATT, SNEGSKA (reference sequence). Trimming took 3 bases from V and 12 from J; bases not matched to a gene: 14. The CDR3 contains 14 residues. The CDR3 sequence: CSARKDRVGRAQYF. The CDR3 DNA reads TGCAGTGCTAGGAAGGACAGGGTTGGCCGGGCCCAGTATTTT.

This clonotype occurred a few times. The chain combines TRBV11-2 with TRBJ2-3, with D possibly TRBD2 on 6 matching bases. The germline V gene has CDR1 SGHAT and CDR2 FQNNGV. The CDR3 consists of 15 residues. V shed 7 bases and J shed 4 bases, with 18 bases lying between them. The CDR3 sequence is CASNARGRGADTQYF. CDR3 nucleotides: TGTGCCAGCAACGCGCGCGGGCGGGGCGCAGATACGCAGTATTTT.

This clonotype was seen only a few times. The chain is built from TRBV18 and TRBJ2-5; tentative D call: TRBD2 (6 bases). Trimming took off 6 bases at V and 4 bases at J, with 18 bases between the two ends. CDR3 length equals 15 residues. Germline CDR1 KGHSH, CDR2 LQKENI. The CDR3 DNA reads as TGTGCCAGCTCCCAGTCCTTCGGTAGCGGAGAGACCCAGTACTTC. This gives the protein CASSQSFGSGETQYF.

This clonotype was seen a handful of times. The chain has TRBV27 and TRBJ2-5; 7 positions match TRBD2. After removal of 7 bases from V and 5 bases from J, the junction contained 4 bases not matched to a gene. The CDR3 is made up of 12 amino acids. CDR1 MNHEY and CDR2 SMNVEV come from the germline V gene (reference sequence). CDR3 in amino acids: CASTGGDETQYF. CDR3 DNA: TGTGCCAGCACTGGGGGGGACGAGACCCAGTACTTC.

The V and J genes are TRBV12-3 or TRBV12-4 and TRBJ1-1; D ambiguous. The CDR3 spans 12 residues. V lost 4 bases, J lost 4 bases, and 7 bases lay in between. The CDR3, as DNA: TGTGCCAGCAGTTCCGGCGGCACTGAAGCTTTCTTT. Translated: CASSSGGTEAFF.

This clonotype was found many times. The V gene is TRBV4-1, the J gene TRBJ1-5, with TRBD1 as a possible D gene (5 bases). Germline values: CDR1 MGHRA, CDR2 YSYEKL. Trimming stripped 0 bases from V and 8 bases from J, with 20 bases between. The CDR3 length is 17 residues. Written as DNA, the CDR3 is TGCGCCAGCAGCCAAGACCTCCTCCTTAGGGGAAGAGAGCCCCAGCATTTT. Its translation is CASSQDLLLRGREPQHF.